One and the same sample provided the 9 T cell receptor beta chains below, sequenced in a study of Graves' ophthalmopathy and Graves' hyperthyroidism. The TCR beta CDR3 regions underwent amplification from RNA transcripts. First-round RT-PCR relied on HTBI primers, and a second-round multiplex PCR came next. TCRdb re-analysed the multiplex PCR reads in MiXCR, keeping a single row per CDR3 protein. The profile shows over a million distinct CDR3 sequences, less than 45% of them singletons. Sequenced: peripheral blood or thyroid tissue (not recorded which). All receptors derive from an adult man with Graves' hyperthyroidism.

The V call is TRBV24-1, the J call TRBJ2-1, with D uncertain. The CDR3 extends over 14 amino acids. Germline loops: CDR1 KGHDR, CDR2 SFDVKD. The V and J ends lost 5 bases and 3 bases respectively, with 10 bases between them. The CDR3: CATSVSDYYNEQFF. The DNA for the CDR3 is TGTGCCACCAGTGTGTCGGATTACTACAATGAGCAGTTCTTC.

With respect to this clonotype: Being one base from a much bigger clone, this may be a read error. The rearrangement links TRBV7-9 to TRBJ1-1; no reliable D call. The CDR3 spans 15 residues. CDR1 SEHNR and CDR2 FQNEAQ come from the germline V gene (reference sequence). The CDR3 DNA follows: TGCGCCAGCAGCTCCCGTCCATCAACGAACACTGAAGCTTTCTTT. Residues: CASSSRPSTNTEAFF. The variable domain in full, completed from reference TRBV7-9 and TRBJ1-1, reads DTGVSQNPRHKITKRGQNVTFRCDPISEHNRLYWYRQTLGQGPEFLTYFQNEAQLEKSRLLSDRFSAERPKGSFSTLEIQRTEQGDSAMYLCASSSRPSTNTEAFFGQGTRLTVV.

This clonotype showed up just once. The chain combines TRBV25-1 with TRBJ2-5, with 7 bases identical to TRBD1. Germline CDR1 and CDR2: MGHDK and SYGVNS. This CDR3 has 12 amino acids. This CDR3 reads CAHDRDQETQYF. In nucleotides, the CDR3 is TGTGCTCACGACAGGGACCAAGAGACCCAGTACTTC.

This sequence joins TRBV30 and TRBJ1-2; D is unresolved. Per the germline V gene, CDR1 is GTSNPN and CDR2 is SVGIG (reference sequence). This CDR3 is built from 14 residues. Trimming shortened V by 3 bases and J by 5 bases, and 16 bases separated the two germline ends. This CDR3 reads CAWRTPGSEYGYTF. CDR3 DNA sequence: TGTGCCTGGAGGACTCCAGGATCGGAGTATGGCTACACCTTC.

This clonotype has ten or more counts. The chain recombines TRBV5-1 with TRBJ2-5; the D gene is possibly TRBD2 (5 bases). CDR1 is SGHRS and CDR2 is YFSETQ in the germline V gene. The length of the CDR3 is 15 residues. V was pared by 8 bases and J by 1 base, with 18 bases between. The CDR3, as DNA: TGCGCCAGTCGCCCGACGTCTAGCAGCCAAGAGACCCAGTACTTC. The encoded protein is CASRPTSSSQETQYF.

In this sample, this clonotype turned up many times. The rearrangement joins TRBV2 to TRBJ2-5; 9 nucleotides line up with TRBD2. In germline, CDR1 is SNHLY, CDR2 FYNNEI. The ends lost 5 bases at V and 9 bases at J; junction bases unmatched: 10. The CDR3 has 14 amino acids. Here the CDR3 DNA reads TGTGCCAGCAGTTGGACTAGCGCCCCCGGGGCCCAGTACTTC. Protein product: CASSWTSAPGAQYF.

About this clonotype: A much larger clone lies one base from this, so it may be a read error. As the CDR3 is not closed by the conserved phenylalanine or tryptophan, this likely results from a read error. V and J are TRBV9 and TRBJ1-2; no reliable D call. Trimming took 4 bases from V and 9 from J, leaving 13 bases between them. Per germline, CDR1 SGDLS and CDR2 YYNGEE. The CDR3 spans 12 residues. CDR3 bases: TGTGCCAGCAGCTTGGCCTACGAGAGCTACACCCTC. It translates to CASSLAYESYTL.

This clonotype was counted many times. The chain carries TRBV27 and TRBJ1-1; D ambiguous. This CDR3 has 13 amino acids. From germline, CDR1 is MNHEY and CDR2 SMNVEV (reference sequence). The V and J ends lost 6 bases and 5 bases respectively, with 13 bases between them. The CDR3 region is CASRDAAGTEAFF. The DNA for the CDR3 is TGTGCCAGCAGAGATGCCGCTGGGACTGAAGCTTTCTTT.

Written as DNA, the CDR3 is TGTGCCAGCAGTTATTCTGGGGTCGGTGGCTACACCTTC. It yields the protein CASSYSGVGGYTF. The chain joins TRBV2 to TRBJ1-2; no clear D. Trimming shortened V by 5 bases and J by 7 bases, and 14 bases separated the two germline ends. CDR1 is SNHLY, CDR2 FYNNEI, per germline. CDR3 length: 13 residues. The complete variable domain, with remaining parts taken from reference TRBV2 and TRBJ1-2, reads EPEVTQTPSHQVTQMGQEVILRCVPISNHLYFYWYRQILGQKVEFLVSFYNNEISEKSEIFDDQFSVERPDGSNFTLKIRSTKLEDSAMYFCASSYSGVGGYTFGSGTRLTVV.